The 20 T cell receptor beta chains in this list originate from one sample, sequenced in a study of T cell responses to AZD1222 COVID-19 vaccine. Assay: immunoSEQ multiplex PCR; the TCRdb copy retains only in-frame clones and omits some. The sample has approximately 15,000 clones, about 88% seen once. The sample was peripheral blood, taken 28 days after the second AZD1222 dose. The receptors derive from an adult who received the AZD1222 COVID-19 vaccine.

The chain joins TRBV24-1 to TRBJ2-5; TRBD2 is a possible D gene (5 bases). The V gene lost 2 bases and the J gene lost 5 bases, with 14 bases spanning the gap. Per germline, CDR1 KGHDR and CDR2 SFDVKD. The CDR3 is 15 residues long. The CDR3 nucleotides read TGTGCCACCAGTGATTCTGGGGTCGGGGAGGAGACCCAGTACTTC. Its protein is CATSDSGVGEETQYF.

The chain uses TRBV9 and TRBJ1-3; no definite D call. The germline V gene has CDR1 SGDLS and CDR2 YYNGEE. Between the trimmed V and J ends, which lost 3 bases and 2 bases, there was a span of 12 bases. This CDR3 contains 15 residues. CDR3 region: CASSAEEGAGNTIYF. DNA for the CDR3: TGTGCCAGCAGCGCGGAGGAGGGCGCTGGAAACACCATATATTTT.

The chain carries TRBV6-5 and TRBJ1-5, with D unresolved. V was pared by 6 bases and J by 1 base, with 13 bases between. Germline V gene lookup returns CDR1 MNHEY and CDR2 SVGAGI. This CDR3 contains 15 residues. In DNA, the CDR3 is TGTGCCAGCAGCCCCGGGGTAATGAGCAATCAGCCCCAGCATTTT. This translates into CASSPGVMSNQPQHF.

The rearrangement links TRBV27 to TRBJ1-6, with D perhaps matching TRBD1 (5 bases). V dropped 4 bases and J dropped 15 bases, with 19 bases sitting between them. The CDR3 sequence is 14 residues long. Germline V gene data show CDR1 as MNHEY and CDR2 as SMNVEV (reference sequence). Here the CDR3 DNA reads TGTGCCAGCAGTTGGGCCGTGGACGGGGCCATCCTCCACTTT. Its translation is CASSWAVDGAILHF.

The chain links TRBV7-8 to TRBJ1-4; D gene ambiguous. The germline CDR1 and CDR2 sequences are SGHVS and FQNEAQ. V lost 5 bases to trimming and J lost 0 bases, with 10 bases between them. This CDR3 contains 15 residues. The CDR3 nucleotides read TGTGCCAGCAGCCCTCGACCTGCAACTAATGAAAAACTGTTTTTT. As protein: CASSPRPATNEKLFF.

The CDR3 nucleotides are TGCAGCGTTTGGACAGGGGGAAACAATCAGCCCCAGCATTTT. Its translation: CSVWTGGNNQPQHF. The rearrangement links TRBV29-1 to TRBJ1-5, with 10 positions matching TRBD1. Germline V gives CDR1 SQVTM, CDR2 ANQGSEA. The CDR3 length is 14 residues. J lost 3 bases, V lost 5 bases, and 4 bases had no gene match.

V usage is TRBV28 and J usage is TRBJ1-5, with TRBD1 as a possible D gene (6 bases). Trimming removed 0 bases at V and 7 bases at J, with 13 bases between. The CDR3 length is 15 residues. Germline V gives CDR1 MDHEN, CDR2 SYDVKM. The CDR3 sequence is CASSLWGASGQPQHF. CDR3 nucleotide sequence: TGTGCCAGCAGTTTATGGGGGGCTTCAGGCCAGCCCCAGCATTTT.

The V and J genes are TRBV28 and TRBJ1-2, with unresolved D. The germline V gene encodes CDR1 MDHEN and CDR2 SYDVKM. This CDR3 region has 13 residues. Between the trimmed V and J ends, which lost 6 bases and 4 bases, there was a span of 12 bases. The CDR3 nucleotides read TGTGCCAGCAGCCTCGGACCGACCTATGGCTACACCTTC. As protein: CASSLGPTYGYTF.

The J gene is TRBJ2-7, the V gene TRBV7-9; no reliable D call. This CDR3 spans 12 amino acids. V lost 5 bases, J lost 0 bases, and 5 bases lay in between. Germline CDR1 SEHNR, CDR2 FQNEAQ (reference sequence). The CDR3 nucleotides read TGTGCCAGCAGCCGCTCCTCCTACGAGCAGTACTTC. It encodes CASSRSSYEQYF.

The gene calls are TRBV2 and TRBJ1-6; D is undetermined. V dropped 7 bases and J dropped 2 bases, with 9 bases sitting between them. Germline loops: CDR1 SNHLY, CDR2 FYNNEI. The CDR3 contains 14 residues. The CDR3 is CASMGSTYNSPLHF. CDR3 nucleotides: TGTGCCAGCATGGGTTCCACCTATAATTCACCCCTCCACTTT.

This clone was picked up a small number of times. The V and J genes are TRBV3-1 (or the pseudogene TRBV3-2) and TRBJ2-1, with 11 bases matching TRBD2. There are 14 residues in the CDR3. The V and J ends lost 1 base and 9 bases, in that order; junction bases with no gene match: 2. Germline CDR1 reads LGHDT; CDR2 reads YNNKEL (reference sequence). CDR3 region: CASSQGLAGREQFF. The CDR3 DNA is TGTGCCAGCAGCCAAGGACTAGCGGGACGTGAGCAGTTCTTC.

V gene TRBV28 combines with J gene TRBJ1-6; no definite D call. Germline CDR1 is MDHEN and CDR2 is SYDVKM. This CDR3 region has 13 residues. V was pared by 6 bases and J by 7 bases, with 10 bases between. Here the CDR3 reads CASRRSGNSPLHF. In DNA form, the CDR3 reads TGTGCCAGCAGGCGTTCCGGGAATTCACCCCTCCACTTT.

The chain recombines TRBV18 with TRBJ1-1, with 8 positions matching TRBD1. CDR1 is KGHSH and CDR2 is LQKENI in the germline V gene. The ends lost 2 bases at V and 4 bases at J; junction bases unmatched: 0. This CDR3 region has 13 residues. CDR3 protein: CASSPTGGTEAFF. For the CDR3, the DNA is TGTGCCAGCTCACCAACAGGGGGCACTGAAGCTTTCTTT.

The chain couples TRBV3-1 (or the pseudogene TRBV3-2) to TRBJ2-7, with TRBD2 identical over 9 bases. The trim removed 1 base at V and 0 bases at J, leaving 4 bases unmatched. CDR3 length: 16 amino acids. The germline V gene has CDR1 LGHDT and CDR2 YNNKEL (reference sequence). The CDR3 sequence: CASSQGAGGSSYEQYF. CDR3 bases: TGTGCCAGCAGCCAAGGGGCGGGAGGGAGCTCCTACGAGCAGTACTTC.

V usage is TRBV5-6 and J usage is TRBJ2-4; no clear D gene. The germline CDR1 and CDR2 sequences are SGHDT and YYEEEE. Trimming removed 1 base at V and 5 bases at J, with 13 bases between. The CDR3 totals 15 residues. CDR3: CASSLSMTDQNIQYF. Written as DNA, the CDR3 is TGTGCCAGCAGCTTGTCCATGACCGACCAAAACATTCAGTACTTC.

This clone was seen only once. This chain joins TRBV2 and TRBJ2-7, with 8 nucleotides matching TRBD1. Germline V gene sequence: CDR1 SNHLY, CDR2 FYNNEI. Trimming cost V 6 bases and J 0 bases; bases outside gene matches: 4. The CDR3 loop spans 14 amino acids. The CDR3 here is CASRDRVTSYEQYF. As DNA, the CDR3 is TGTGCCAGCAGGGACAGGGTAACCTCCTACGAGCAGTACTTC.

The gene calls are TRBV9 and TRBJ2-2; D is uncertain. V was cut by 5 bases and J by 5 bases, with 19 bases left in between. CDR1 and CDR2 (germline): SGDLS, YYNGEE. The CDR3 spans 16 residues. The CDR3 bases are TGTGCCAGCAGTCTCCGACCAGACACACAGACCGGGGAGCTGTTTTTT. Translating gives CASSLRPDTQTGELFF.

Here the CDR3 reads CASRETGARLYEAFF. CDR3 nucleotide sequence: TGTGCCAGCAGAGAGACAGGGGCAAGGCTCTATGAAGCTTTCTTT. The chain couples TRBV6-5 to TRBJ1-1; 8 nucleotides match TRBD1. This CDR3 has 15 amino acids. Germline CDR1 reads MNHEY; CDR2 reads SVGAGI. Trimming at V came to 6 bases and at J to 7 bases, leaving 13 bases not matched to a gene.

The genes are TRBV24-1 and TRBJ2-1, with 9 bases aligning to TRBD1. The CDR3 length is 17 residues. The trim removed 2 bases at V and 7 bases at J, leaving 11 bases unmatched. In germline, CDR1 is KGHDR, CDR2 SFDVKD. The CDR3 region has the DNA TGTGCCACCAGTGATTGGACGGGACAGGGTAGGGGGAATGAGCAGTTCTTC. It translates to CATSDWTGQGRGNEQFF.

The chain links TRBV2 to TRBJ1-2; D is uncertain. V lost 11 bases and J 2 bases, leaving 12 bases between the germline ends. The CDR3 contains 12 residues. The V gene's germline CDR1 is SNHLY and CDR2 FYNNEI. CDR3 DNA sequence: TGTGCCGGAGCAGACGGGAACTATGGCTACACCTTC. This codes for CAGADGNYGYTF.